Listed here are 24 T cell receptor beta chains from one sample, sequenced in a study of T cells after yellow fever vaccination. TCRdb passed the 5' RACE reads through MiXCR, listing each CDR3 protein once. The sample comprises about 260,000 distinct CDR3 sequences, about 5.2% of which are singletons, and under 3.5% rests with the top ten. Sequences were derived from CD4+ T cells sorted from PBMCs, sampled on the day of the yellow fever booster vaccination. These receptors were collected from a man between 18 and 35 years old who received the YFV17D yellow fever vaccine.

The chain joins TRBV20-1 to TRBJ1-4, with 7 bases fitting TRBD1. J gave up 5 bases and V 5 bases, and 2 bases lay outside the gene matches. Germline CDR1 DFQATT, CDR2 SNEGSKA (reference sequence). The CDR3 loop spans 12 amino acids. The CDR3 region is CSAARGNEKLFF. The CDR3 bases are TGCAGTGCTGCCAGGGGGAATGAAAAACTGTTTTTT.

This clonotype was seen a handful of times. The gene calls are TRBV6-5 and TRBJ2-7; a weak D match, TRBD2 (6 bases). V was clipped by 5 bases and J by 3 bases, with 11 bases between them. Germline V gives CDR1 MNHEY, CDR2 SVGAGI. CDR3 length: 13 amino acids. CDR3 DNA: TGTGCCAGCAGTACGCCCGGGAGCTACGAGCAGTACTTC. As protein: CASSTPGSYEQYF.

This clonotype was seen a few times. This chain joins TRBV6-6 and TRBJ1-3; 7 bases line up with TRBD1. Trimming took 4 bases from V and 2 from J; bases not matched to a gene: 5. This CDR3 has 15 residues. Per the germline V gene, CDR1 is MNHNY and CDR2 is SVGAGI (reference sequence). The CDR3 DNA reads TGTGCCAGCAGTTCTCAAACAGGGGCTGGAAACACCATATATTTT. Amino acid sequence: CASSSQTGAGNTIYF.

This clonotype has ten or more counts. The J gene is TRBJ2-2, the V gene TRBV6-6; D not resolved. Germline values: CDR1 MNHNY, CDR2 SVGAGI (reference sequence). V shed 5 bases and J shed 4 bases, with 14 bases lying between them. The CDR3 runs to 15 residues. The CDR3: CASSPATRSTGELFF. DNA for the CDR3: TGTGCCAGCAGTCCTGCGACCCGGAGCACCGGGGAGCTGTTTTTT.

This clonotype was recorded at least ten times. The V call is TRBV5-1, the J call TRBJ2-2; D possibly corresponds to TRBD1 (5 bases). Trimming stripped 4 bases from V and 0 bases from J, with 10 bases between. The CDR3 sequence is 15 residues long. The germline CDR1 and CDR2 sequences are SGHRS and YFSETQ. CDR3 protein: CASSVLTANTGELFF. The CDR3 DNA follows: TGCGCCAGCAGCGTACTGACAGCGAACACCGGGGAGCTGTTTTTT.

J is TRBJ2-1 and V is TRBV24-1; 16 bases align to TRBD2. CDR1 is KGHDR and CDR2 is SFDVKD in the germline V gene. The CDR3 spans 19 residues. The V and J ends lost 5 bases and 0 bases, in that order; junction bases with no gene match: 6. CDR3 region: CATSGPGLAGGSSYNEQFF. CDR3 sequence (DNA): TGTGCCACCAGTGGTCCGGGACTAGCGGGGGGGAGCTCCTACAATGAGCAGTTCTTC.

This clonotype appeared a few times. The chain has TRBV18 and TRBJ2-4, with TRBD1 matching 8 bases. Losses at the gene ends were 0 bases for V and 9 bases for J; bases not matched to a gene: 4. CDR1 is KGHSH, CDR2 LQKENI, per germline. The CDR3 is 14 residues long. In DNA, the CDR3 is TGTGCCAGCTCACCACCGGACAGGGCCGGCATTCAGTACTTC. Amino acids: CASSPPDRAGIQYF.

The chain recombines TRBV19 with TRBJ1-1; D not certain. The germline V and J ends were trimmed by 1 base and 1 base, with 7 bases remaining between them. The CDR3 totals 14 residues. Germline V gene data show CDR1 as LNHDA and CDR2 as SQIVND (reference sequence). CDR3 amino acids: CASSIVGGNTEAFF. CDR3 DNA sequence: TGTGCCAGTAGTATAGTAGGAGGGAACACTGAAGCTTTCTTT.

This clonotype has only a few counts. The chain combines TRBV5-1 with TRBJ1-3; D is unresolved. V was shortened by 0 bases and J by 1 base, with 8 bases between the two germline ends. CDR1 SGHRS and CDR2 YFSETQ come from the germline V gene. This CDR3 contains 15 residues. The CDR3 DNA reads as TGCGCCAGCAGCTTGGAAAGGTGGTCTGGAAACACCATATATTTT. Translating it yields CASSLERWSGNTIYF.

The J gene is TRBJ2-7, the V gene TRBV12-3 or TRBV12-4; 7 bases map to TRBD1. The CDR3 consists of 12 residues. The trim removed 4 bases at V and 6 bases at J, leaving 3 bases unmatched. CDR3 sequence: CASSSTGVEQYF. CDR3 nucleotides: TGTGCCAGCAGTTCTACAGGGGTCGAGCAGTACTTC.

This clonotype was found many times. CDR3 region: CASSVGLASNGELFF. In nucleotides, the CDR3 is TGTGCCAGCAGCGTGGGACTAGCGTCTAATGGGGAGCTGTTTTTT. The chain combines TRBV7-7 with TRBJ2-2; 10 positions match TRBD2. Trimming removed 5 bases from V and 8 bases from J; junction bases left unmatched: 8. Per germline, CDR1 SSHAT and CDR2 FNYEAQ (reference sequence). The CDR3 spans 15 residues.

The table lists this clonotype with many counts. The chain is built from TRBV27 and TRBJ1-2, with unresolved D. The CDR3 is made up of 11 amino acids. The germline CDR1 and CDR2 sequences are MNHEY and SMNVEV (reference sequence). The germline V and J ends were trimmed by 8 bases and 8 bases, with 12 bases remaining between them. The CDR3 bases are TGTGCCAGCCCTGTAAGGGTAGGCTACACCTTC. Residues: CASPVRVGYTF.

The CDR3 protein is CASDTGTAFNEQFF. The CDR3, as DNA: TGTGCCAGCGATACCGGGACAGCTTTCAATGAGCAGTTCTTC. The V call is TRBV19, the J call TRBJ2-1; 7 bases line up with TRBD1. V lost 9 bases to trimming and J lost 6 bases; unmatched junction nucleotides: 11. The CDR3 spans 14 residues. In germline, CDR1 is LNHDA, CDR2 SQIVND (reference sequence). The entire variable domain, with the rest obtained from reference TRBV19 and TRBJ2-1, is as follows: DGGITQSPKYLFRKEGQNVTLSCEQNLNHDAMYWYRQDPGQGLRLIYYSQIVNDFQKGDIAEGYSVSREKKESFPLTVTSAQKNPTAFYLCASDTGTAFNEQFFGPGTRLTVL.

The table lists this clonotype with a few counts. The CDR3 loop is CASRWGADSPLHF. DNA of the CDR3: TGTGCCAGCAGATGGGGGGCTGATTCACCCCTCCACTTT. The V call is TRBV28, the J call TRBJ1-6; the D gene is possibly TRBD1 (6 bases). V was cut by 6 bases and J by 8 bases, with 11 bases left in between. The CDR3 extends over 13 amino acids. The germline gives CDR1 MDHEN, CDR2 SYDVKM.

This chain joins TRBV2 and TRBJ2-2; no clear D. The V gene lost 7 bases and the J gene lost 0 bases, with 9 bases spanning the gap. This CDR3 contains 14 residues. Germline V gene lookup returns CDR1 SNHLY and CDR2 FYNNEI. The CDR3 DNA is TGTGCCAGCACATGGATTCCGAACACCGGGGAGCTGTTTTTT. This encodes CASTWIPNTGELFF.

There are many counts of this clonotype. The V and J genes are TRBV5-4 and TRBJ2-1; 9 bases agree with TRBD2. CDR3 size: 15 residues. Per germline, CDR1 SGHNT and CDR2 YYREEE (reference sequence). J was trimmed by 3 bases and V by 2 bases; bases with no gene match: 3. This CDR3 reads CASSFPSGDYNEQFF. DNA for the CDR3: TGTGCCAGCAGCTTTCCTAGCGGGGACTACAATGAGCAGTTCTTC.

The gene calls are TRBV20-1 and TRBJ2-3, with 9 positions matching TRBD2. This CDR3 region has 16 residues. After removal of 3 bases from V and 5 bases from J, the junction contained 12 bases not matched to a gene. CDR1 and CDR2 from the germline V gene are DFQATT and SNEGSKA (reference sequence). The CDR3 bases are TGCAGTGCTAGGCCCCCTGGCGGGGGGGCCAAAGATACGCAGTATTTT. This codes for CSARPPGGGAKDTQYF.

On this clonotype itself: One end of the junction does not line up with germline, which may come from a read error. The rearrangement joins TRBV11-2 to TRBJ2-3; 10 bases fit TRBD2. The germline V gene encodes CDR1 SGHAT and CDR2 FQNNGV. The CDR3 contains 14 residues. CDR3 DNA: TGTGCCAGCAGCTTACCCCTAGCGGGGGCTCGGCGAGATTTT. Its protein product is CASSLPLAGARRDF.

V is TRBV7-9 and J is TRBJ2-7; D ambiguous. V was trimmed by 5 bases and J by 0 bases, leaving 20 bases between them. CDR3 length equals 17 residues. CDR1 is SEHNR and CDR2 is FQNEAQ in the germline V gene (reference sequence). The CDR3 DNA is TGTGCCAGCAGCCCCCGCCCCCGAGACCTCAGCTCCTACGAGCAGTACTTC. Amino acids: CASSPRPRDLSSYEQYF. Full variable domain (remainder filled in from reference TRBV7-9 and TRBJ2-7): DTGVSQNPRHKITKRGQNVTFRCDPISEHNRLYWYRQTLGQGPEFLTYFQNEAQLEKSRLLSDRFSAERPKGSFSTLEIQRTEQGDSAMYLCASSPRPRDLSSYEQYFGPGTRLTVT.

A few counts support this clonotype. The V call is TRBV7-2, the J call TRBJ2-2, with D perhaps given as TRBD1 or TRBD2 (6 bases each). Trimming removed 10 bases at V and 6 bases at J, with 15 bases between. CDR3 size: 13 residues. Germline CDR1 and CDR2: SGHTA and FQGNSA. The CDR3 is CATTWRGAGELFF. CDR3 nucleotides: TGTGCCACCACGTGGAGGGGGGCCGGGGAGCTGTTTTTT.

This clonotype has a handful of counts. The chain employs TRBV6-5 and TRBJ2-7; D unresolved. The CDR3 loop spans 15 amino acids. Germline CDR1 reads MNHEY; CDR2 reads SVGAGI. V was clipped by 2 bases and J by 3 bases, with 14 bases between them. The CDR3 DNA is TGTGCCAGCAGTTACGCACACCGTTTCCTCTACGAGCAGTACTTC. Amino acid sequence: CASSYAHRFLYEQYF.

This chain links TRBV7-2 with TRBJ2-7; D may be TRBD2 (6 bases). CDR3 length: 14 amino acids. V lost 2 bases and J lost 2, with 10 bases in between. Germline CDR1 is SGHTA and CDR2 is FQGNSA. The CDR3 DNA reads TGTGCCAGCAGCTTAACTCCGGGGGCCTACGAGCAGTACGTC. It specifies CASSLTPGAYEQYV.

On this clonotype itself: It may be a read error: a sequence one base away is much more abundant. This chain joins TRBV20-1 and TRBJ1-2; D may be TRBD1 (6 bases). Trimming removed 2 bases from V and 6 bases from J, with 19 bases in between. The CDR3 has 15 residues. Germline V CDR1 and CDR2: DFQATT, SNEGSKA (reference sequence). The CDR3 protein is CSARHSGAGAHGYTF. The CDR3 DNA sequence: TGCAGTGCTAGACACTCAGGGGCGGGGGCGCATGGCTACACCTTC.

The DNA of the CDR3 is TGTGCCAGCAGCGGCGAGGTTACTAGCACAGATACGCAGTATTTT. Protein product: CASSGEVTSTDTQYF. The V call is TRBV2, the J call TRBJ2-3, with no clear D. The CDR3 contains 15 residues. Per the germline V gene, CDR1 is SNHLY and CDR2 is FYNNEI. Trimming left V 6 bases short and J 0 bases short, with 13 bases between.